This entry describes one TCR beta chain. Its target is not known. This record belongs to a study of blood T cells in healthy people across ages. Whole-study findings and limits: Unknown CMV status may confound age-related changes in expanded clones. The study regarded diversity estimates from one million T cells as underestimates.

A J-beta primer mix and a sample-barcoded 5' primer were used in a second PCR of roughly 6 to 11 cycles. Each CDR3 protein is one row after TCRdb ran MiXCR on the 5' RACE reads. The sample records approximately 880,000 distinct CDR3 sequences, 40% to 60% being singletons. Germline values: CDR1 MGHRA, CDR2 YSYEKL. The CDR3 spans 15 residues. V was cut by 2 bases and J by 4 bases, with 15 bases left in between. The TCR sequence derives from a man aged 25-45 years in good health. The chain has TRBV4-1 and TRBJ2-7; D is perhaps TRBD1 (6 bases). The sample comprised blood. The chain's CDR3 is CASSQRAGTPYEQYF. The CDR3 DNA reads TGCGCCAGCAGCCAAAGAGCCGGGACACCGTACGAGCAGTACTTC.